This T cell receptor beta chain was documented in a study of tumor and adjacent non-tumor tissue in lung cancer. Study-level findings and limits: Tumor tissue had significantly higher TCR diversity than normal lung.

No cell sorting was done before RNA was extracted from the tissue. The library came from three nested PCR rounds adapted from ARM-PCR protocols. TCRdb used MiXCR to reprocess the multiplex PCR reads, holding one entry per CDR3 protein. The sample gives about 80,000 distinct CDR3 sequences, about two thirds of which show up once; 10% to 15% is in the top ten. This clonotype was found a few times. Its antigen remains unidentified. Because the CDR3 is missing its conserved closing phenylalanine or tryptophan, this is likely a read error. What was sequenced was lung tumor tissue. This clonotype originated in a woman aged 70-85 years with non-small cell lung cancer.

DNA for the CDR3: TGTGCCATCAGTACAGTAACAGGGTCCAACACCGGTGAGCTGTTTTCT. Its translation: CAISTVTGSNTGELFS. The rearrangement links TRBV10-3 to TRBJ2-2, with D possibly matching TRBD1 (6 bases). The CDR3 sequence is 16 residues long. Germline CDR1 and CDR2: ENHRY and SYGVKD.